Following are 30 T cell receptor beta chains from one sample sequenced in a study of cytomegalovirus exposure and HLA in healthy donors. The primer mix had 60 Vbeta and 13 Jbeta primers. TCRdb keeps only in-frame clones here, not all; method: immunoSEQ multiplex PCR. The table includes fewer than 85,000 clones, around 79% detected once. Input material: PBMCs. All receptors come from a male donor in good health and CMV-seropositive.

The chain couples TRBV14 to TRBJ2-5; 8 bases agree with TRBD1. This CDR3 has 15 residues. After removal of 4 bases from V and 4 bases from J, the junction contained 8 bases not matched to a gene. Germline V gives CDR1 SGHDN, CDR2 FVKESK. The CDR3 sequence is CASSPGQGGPETQYF. The CDR3 DNA reads TGTGCCAGCAGCCCCGGACAGGGTGGCCCAGAGACCCAGTACTTC.

The rearrangement links TRBV25-1 to TRBJ2-5, with TRBD1 identical over 7 bases. Germline CDR1 reads MGHDK; CDR2 reads SYGVNS. The trim removed 4 bases at V and 5 bases at J, leaving 16 bases unmatched. The CDR3 covers 17 residues. The CDR3 DNA sequence: TGTGCCAGCAGTGCGGGGTGGAGACAGGGAATGCGGGAGACCCAGTACTTC. Translating gives CASSAGWRQGMRETQYF.

This clone has only one observation. This chain links TRBV9 with TRBJ2-5; TRBD2 matches at 8 bases. Germline values: CDR1 SGDLS, CDR2 YYNGEE. V lost 0 bases and J lost 1; bases outside the gene matches: 5. CDR3 size: 16 residues. CDR3 nucleotide sequence: TGTGCCAGCAGCGTAGGGGGTAGCGGGGCCCAAGAGACCCAGTACTTC. Translated: CASSVGGSGAQETQYF.

This clone was counted a single time. V is TRBV11-2 and J is TRBJ1-6; TRBD1 aligns across 7 bases. Trimming took 6 bases from V and 13 from J; bases not matched to a gene: 9. The CDR3 is 13 residues long. Germline CDR1 is SGHAT and CDR2 is FQNNGV. This chain's CDR3 is CASRRTGLPPLHF. The DNA of the CDR3 is TGTGCCAGCAGACGGACAGGTCTTCCCCCCCTCCACTTT.

This clone appeared once. The chain joins TRBV10-3 to TRBJ1-5, with a possible D match to TRBD1 (5 bases). The CDR3 length is 15 residues. Germline loops: CDR1 ENHRY, CDR2 SYGVKD. With 0 bases removed from V and 6 bases from J, the gap between germline ends came to 12 bases. The CDR3 sequence is CAISESGQASQPQHF. The CDR3 DNA sequence: TGTGCCATCAGTGAGTCGGGGCAGGCGAGTCAGCCCCAGCATTTT.

The chain has TRBV19 and TRBJ2-2; 13 nucleotides match TRBD2. J was trimmed by 9 bases and V by 5 bases; bases with no gene match: 6. Germline V gene sequence: CDR1 LNHDA, CDR2 SQIVND (reference sequence). CDR3 length equals 15 residues. CDR3 loop: CASSSLLAGGRELFF. In DNA form, the CDR3 reads TGTGCCAGTAGTTCCTTACTAGCGGGGGGGCGGGAGCTGTTTTTT. The full variable domain, its missing parts supplied by reference TRBV19 and TRBJ2-2, is DGGITQSPKYLFRKEGQNVTLSCEQNLNHDAMYWYRQDPGQGLRLIYYSQIVNDFQKGDIAEGYSVSREKKESFPLTVTSAQKNPTAFYLCASSSLLAGGRELFFGEGSRLTVL.

The V and J genes are TRBV27 and TRBJ2-7, with D unclear. This CDR3 is built from 15 residues. Germline CDR1 and CDR2: MNHEY and SMNVEV (reference sequence). The V end was cut by 0 bases, the J end by 1 base, with 10 bases between. CDR3 sequence reads: CASSLSPQPSYEQYF. CDR3 nucleotides: TGTGCCAGCAGTTTATCCCCACAGCCGTCCTACGAGCAGTACTTC.

In this sample, this clone turned up once. The V and J genes are TRBV19 and TRBJ2-1; 7 positions agree with TRBD1. The CDR3 has 16 residues. Germline V lookup: CDR1 LNHDA, CDR2 SQIVND (reference sequence). V trimming: 3 bases; J trimming: 2 bases; junction bases outside the gene matches: 7. The DNA for the CDR3 is TGTGCCAGTAGTATTGTTAGGGGGCTCCCCTACAATGAGCAGTTCTTC. Protein: CASSIVRGLPYNEQFF. Full variable domain (rest looked up from reference TRBV19 and TRBJ2-1): DGGITQSPKYLFRKEGQNVTLSCEQNLNHDAMYWYRQDPGQGLRLIYYSQIVNDFQKGDIAEGYSVSREKKESFPLTVTSAQKNPTAFYLCASSIVRGLPYNEQFFGPGTRLTVL.

The chain couples TRBV5-4 to TRBJ2-1, with a weak D call TRBD1 (6 bases). This CDR3 comprises 14 residues. The germline V and J ends were trimmed by 3 bases and 4 bases, with 11 bases remaining between them. Germline CDR1 and CDR2: SGHNT and YYREEE (reference sequence). The CDR3 nucleotides are TGTGCCAGCAGCTACCCGGGACAATACAATGAGCAGTTCTTC. This translates into CASSYPGQYNEQFF.

In this sample, this clone turned up once. This rearrangement joins TRBV11-2 to TRBJ2-2; tentatively, D is TRBD1 (6 bases). This CDR3 has 15 amino acids. Looked up from germline, CDR1 is SGHAT and CDR2 is FQNNGV. Trimming left V 4 bases short and J 4 bases short, with 13 bases between. The CDR3 here is CASSSSQGPTGELFF. CDR3 DNA: TGTGCCAGCAGCTCCTCCCAGGGGCCCACCGGGGAGCTGTTTTTT.

This CDR3 reads CASSGGYTDTQYF. CDR3 nucleotide sequence: TGCGCCAGTAGTGGGGGGTACACAGATACGCAGTATTTT. The chain links TRBV5-1 to TRBJ2-3; the D gene is possibly TRBD2 (6 bases). Trimming stripped 8 bases from V and 2 bases from J, with 12 bases between. CDR3 length equals 13 residues. Germline V gene data show CDR1 as SGHRS and CDR2 as YFSETQ.

This clone was counted a few times. This chain joins TRBV29-1 and TRBJ2-1; 7 nucleotides match TRBD2. The germline CDR1 and CDR2 sequences are SQVTM and ANQGSEA. The CDR3 is made up of 13 amino acids. The J segment lost 6 bases and the V segment lost 7 bases, leaving 9 bases of the junction unmatched. CDR3 bases: TGCAGCGAACAAGCGGGAAATTCCAATGAGCAGTTCTTC. This sequence encodes CSEQAGNSNEQFF.

V usage is TRBV5-4 and J usage is TRBJ2-1, with 10 bases lining up with TRBD1. Germline V gene lookup returns CDR1 SGHNT and CDR2 YYREEE (reference sequence). Unmatched junction bases numbered 4, after V lost 0 bases and J lost 7 bases. The CDR3 is made up of 15 amino acids. CDR3 sequence: CASSLAGTGENEQFF. DNA of the CDR3: TGTGCCAGCAGCTTGGCCGGGACAGGGGAAAATGAGCAGTTCTTC. Filled out from reference TRBV5-4 and TRBJ2-1, the complete variable domain reads ETGVTQSPTHLIKTRGQQVTLRCSSQSGHNTVSWYQQALGQGPQFIFQYYREEENGRGNFPPRFSGLQFPNYSSELNVNALELDDSALYLCASSLAGTGENEQFFGPGTRLTVL.

The CDR3 DNA reads as TGTGCCAGTAGTATAGGGACAGGCTACGAGCAGTACTTC. Amino acids: CASSIGTGYEQYF. The V and J genes are TRBV19 and TRBJ2-7; 7 bases are shared with TRBD1. The CDR3 is 13 amino acids. The germline V gene has CDR1 LNHDA and CDR2 SQIVND (reference sequence). The V segment lost 1 base and the J segment 3 bases; nucleotides outside the gene matches: 0.

The chain links TRBV5-1 to TRBJ2-5; TRBD2 matches at 8 bases. Germline CDR1 is SGHRS and CDR2 is YFSETQ. Trimming took 4 bases from V and 1 from J; bases not matched to a gene: 3. The CDR3 has 14 residues. The CDR3 protein is CASSPGGVQETQYF. Written as DNA, the CDR3 is TGCGCCAGCAGCCCCGGGGGGGTCCAAGAGACCCAGTACTTC. Full variable domain (outside the CDR3, taken from reference TRBV5-1 and TRBJ2-5): KAGVTQTPRYLIKTRGQQVTLSCSPISGHRSVSWYQQTPGQGLQFLFEYFSETQRNKGNFPGRFSGRQFSNSRSEMNVSTLELGDSALYLCASSPGGVQETQYFGPGTRLLVL.

This chain uses TRBV7-8 with TRBJ2-2, with 10 positions matching TRBD2. The germline V gene has CDR1 SGHVS and CDR2 FQNEAQ. The junction had 13 bases not matched to a gene; V was cut back by 0 bases and J by 6 bases. CDR3 length: 19 amino acids. DNA of the CDR3: TGTGCCAGCAGCTTAGCGCGGTTGAGCACGCTAGCGGGAGCCGGGGAGCTGTTTTTT. Encoded protein: CASSLARLSTLAGAGELFF.

J is TRBJ2-7 and V is TRBV11-2; TRBD1 matches 7 bases. Per germline, CDR1 SGHAT and CDR2 FQNNGV. The CDR3 totals 13 residues. Trimming at V came to 5 bases and at J to 3 bases, leaving 4 bases not matched to a gene. The CDR3 sequence is CASSTGTDYEQYF. In DNA form, the CDR3 reads TGTGCCAGCAGCACCGGGACAGACTACGAGCAGTACTTC.

This chain links TRBV5-4 with TRBJ2-5, with 9 nucleotides matching TRBD2. The assigned J gene may be wrong: the sequence end matches TRBJ2-7 better. Looked up from germline, CDR1 is SGHNT and CDR2 is YYREEE (reference sequence). CDR3 length: 13 amino acids. CDR3 coding DNA: TGTGCCAATACTAGCGGGCGCTCCTACGAGCAGTACTTC. Translation gives CANTSGRSYEQYF.

The chain joins TRBV5-4 to TRBJ2-3; 12 bases agree with TRBD2. CDR3 length: 16 amino acids. Trimming removed 4 bases from V and 1 base from J; junction bases left unmatched: 4. CDR1 and CDR2 (germline): SGHNT, YYREEE (reference sequence). CDR3 nucleotides: TGTGCCAGCAGCCCTCTAGCGGGGGGGGGCACAGATACGCAGTATTTT. This gives the protein CASSPLAGGGTDTQYF. The full variable domain, with the rest looked up from reference TRBV5-4 and TRBJ2-3, is ETGVTQSPTHLIKTRGQQVTLRCSSQSGHNTVSWYQQALGQGPQFIFQYYREEENGRGNFPPRFSGLQFPNYSSELNVNALELDDSALYLCASSPLAGGGTDTQYFGPGTRLTVL.

This clone was picked up one time. V and J are TRBV29-1 and TRBJ2-5, with D perhaps matching TRBD2 (5 bases). The CDR3 is made up of 15 amino acids. Trimming cost V 4 bases and J 1 base, with 16 bases left between them. The V gene's germline CDR1 is SQVTM and CDR2 ANQGSEA. CDR3 DNA sequence: TGCAGCGTTGCCGCGGGTCCAGTGACCCAAGAGACCCAGTACTTC. This encodes CSVAAGPVTQETQYF.

This chain links TRBV7-9 with TRBJ2-3; possibly TRBD1 for D (7 bases). Germline V gene lookup returns CDR1 SEHNR and CDR2 FQNEAQ (reference sequence). The CDR3 is 17 amino acids. V was shortened by 1 base and J by 2 bases, with 16 bases between the two germline ends. DNA for the CDR3: TGTGCCAGCAGCTTAGGGGGGGACAGAGGAATCACAGATACGCAGTATTTT. It translates to CASSLGGDRGITDTQYF.

The sample holds one count of this clone. This chain connects TRBV5-1 to TRBJ2-7; no firm D call. Trimming cost V 0 bases and J 3 bases, with 7 bases left between them. The length of the CDR3 is 13 residues. The germline V gene encodes CDR1 SGHRS and CDR2 YFSETQ. CDR3 DNA sequence: TGCGCCAGCAGCTTGGCCTCAGGCTACGAGCAGTACTTC. It yields the protein CASSLASGYEQYF.

The J gene is TRBJ1-2, the V gene TRBV6-1; 9 bases fit TRBD1. V shed 6 bases, J shed 6 bases, and the junction held 8 bases outside the gene matches. The CDR3 contains 14 residues. Germline values: CDR1 MNHNS, CDR2 SASEGT. The CDR3 DNA reads TGTGCCAGCAGCCGACAGGGGGGGAACGATGGCTACACCTTC. This sequence encodes CASSRQGGNDGYTF.

The chain is built from TRBV4-1 and TRBJ2-7, with no clear D. V was pared by 3 bases and J by 3 bases, with 9 bases between. This CDR3 contains 13 residues. Germline loops: CDR1 MGHRA, CDR2 YSYEKL. The chain's CDR3 is CASSQGPRYEQYF. DNA for the CDR3: TGCGCCAGCAGCCAGGGCCCCCGCTACGAGCAGTACTTC.

The gene calls are TRBV4-2 and TRBJ2-2, with D unclear. The CDR3 loop spans 13 amino acids. The germline V and J ends were trimmed by 2 bases and 3 bases, with 4 bases remaining between them. CDR1 and CDR2 (germline): LGHNA, YNFKEQ. The chain's CDR3 is CASSQSDTGELFF. The CDR3 coding sequence is TGTGCCAGCAGCCAATCGGACACCGGGGAGCTGTTTTTT.

Only a few counts were recorded for this clone. CDR3 coding DNA: TGTGCCAGCAGTGGGCCGACCTATAATTCACCCCTCCACTTT. Translation: CASSGPTYNSPLHF. V usage is TRBV6-1 and J usage is TRBJ1-6; the D is unclear. Germline V CDR1 and CDR2: MNHNS, SASEGT. The V gene lost 4 bases and the J gene lost 2 bases, with 6 bases spanning the gap. The CDR3 totals 14 residues.

This sequence joins TRBV5-8 and TRBJ1-1; weak D call: TRBD1 (5 bases). Germline lookup yields CDR1 SGHTS and CDR2 YDEGEE. The CDR3 contains 13 residues. V lost 4 bases, J lost 4 bases, and 11 bases lay in between. CDR3 DNA: TGTGCCAGCAGCAACCCCGGGGGCACTGAAGCTTTCTTT. This gives the protein CASSNPGGTEAFF.

This clone was counted only a few times. The V gene is TRBV30, the J gene TRBJ1-1; weak D call: TRBD1 (5 bases). The CDR3 length is 12 residues. The germline gives CDR1 GTSNPN, CDR2 SVGIG (reference sequence). Trimming took off 3 bases at V and 6 bases at J, with 11 bases between the two ends. CDR3 in DNA: TGTGCCTGGAGCCCGACAGACCCTGAAGCTTTCTTT. Its protein is CAWSPTDPEAFF.

V usage is TRBV7-8 and J usage is TRBJ2-7; D perhaps matches TRBD2 (6 bases). Germline V gene data show CDR1 as SGHVS and CDR2 as FQNEAQ. The CDR3 totals 14 residues. The V gene lost 5 bases and the J gene lost 3 bases, with 14 bases spanning the gap. CDR3 protein: CASSSGPTYYEQYF. As DNA, the CDR3 is TGTGCCAGCAGCAGCGGGCCCACCTACTACGAGCAGTACTTC.

This chain joins TRBV10-2 and TRBJ2-2, with 7 bases identical to TRBD1. The V segment lost 6 bases and the J segment 8 bases; nucleotides outside the gene matches: 6. The CDR3 spans 13 residues. Germline V gives CDR1 WSHSY, CDR2 SAAADI. The CDR3 loop is CASSRQGVGELFF. The DNA of the CDR3 is TGCGCCAGCAGCCGTCAGGGGGTAGGGGAGCTGTTTTTT.